This entry concerns a single T cell receptor beta chain. The clone's antigen remains unknown. Base qualities are not provided; no much larger clone lies one nucleotide away. Sorted unstimulated T cells and proliferating T cells recovered from mixed lymphocyte reactions underwent TCRbeta CDR3 sequencing. Fresh whole blood from 9 to 11 HLA-typed healthy donors was used as the source from which PBMCs were isolated. To map where alloreactive clones came from, CD4+ non-regulatory T cells in the unstimulated state were FACS-sorted. This sample stems from a study of siplizumab effects on memory and regulatory T cells (dated by TCRdb to between 2018 and 2021). As for the study more broadly: The study looked at the effect of siplizumab, an anti-CD2 antibody, on alloreactive T-cell subsets in allogeneic mixed lymphocyte reactions made from human PBMCs. General study outcomes and caveats: About 75-95% of proliferating CD4+ or CD8+ clones could not be given a naive or memory phenotype. Whether proliferating Tregs from siplizumab cultures actually had suppressive function was not functionally confirmed. In reactions with siplizumab, an average of roughly 69% of mappable alloreactive CD4+ clones were Treg-derived, compared with roughly 26% in control reactions. The cumulative frequency of alloreactive sequences traceable to unstimulated CD4+ memory T cells was significantly reduced by siplizumab. Sequences below about 10^-5 frequency were poorly captured, so only a minor fraction of alloreactive clones could be mapped to unstimulated subsets. Unstimulated naive T cells appeared to be more diverse than memory T cells, and naive cells seemed to make a substantial contribution to the alloresponse.

Library creation used the immunoSEQ multiplex PCR assay. Some 1.1 x 10^5 TCR templates per sample were assayed by the deep sequencing platform. Genomic DNA extracted from sorted T cells was used for TCRbeta CDR3 sequencing. The study's own analysis went as follows. The R programming language was used for clonal analysis of TCRbeta CDR3 data. Alloreactive CD4+ and CD8+ clones were defined by comparing unstimulated samples with post-reaction CFSE-low samples. By matching sequences to the repertoires of sorted unstimulated Treg and non-Treg cells, each alloreactive CD4+ clone was assigned a regulatory or non-regulatory origin. TCRdb took over this immuneACCESS table, retaining in-frame rearrangements with V and J assigned. Such tables are incomplete; in checked studies, under half of the missing clones stem from an unresolved V gene, and the remainder is unexplained. V and J calls and clone size are those listed in that table; D and trimming were worked out from the DNA. The sample yields approximately 94,000 clones; roughly 93% were counted once. Jointly, the top ten make up over 1% of the sample.

From the cysteine through the phenylalanine, the CDR3 covers 12 amino acids. Only the CDR3 part of the read is kept: 36 bases, read in frame from the first base. V drops 10 bases and J drops 7 bases, leaving 17 bases in between. The germline V gene gives CDR1 as MDHEN and CDR2 as SYDVKM. Sequencing input: non-Treg CD4+ T cells sorted from blood. The cell subset or site label on this specimen signifies: FACS-sorted unstimulated CD4+ non-regulatory T cells. The TCR comes from a human donor in good health. The chain was built from TRBV28 and TRBJ2-7; the D gene is perhaps TRBD2, on 6 matching bases. The CDR3 region: CATGGQGREQYF. The base sequence is TGTGCCACCGGGGGTCAGGGTCGGGAGCAGTACTTC.